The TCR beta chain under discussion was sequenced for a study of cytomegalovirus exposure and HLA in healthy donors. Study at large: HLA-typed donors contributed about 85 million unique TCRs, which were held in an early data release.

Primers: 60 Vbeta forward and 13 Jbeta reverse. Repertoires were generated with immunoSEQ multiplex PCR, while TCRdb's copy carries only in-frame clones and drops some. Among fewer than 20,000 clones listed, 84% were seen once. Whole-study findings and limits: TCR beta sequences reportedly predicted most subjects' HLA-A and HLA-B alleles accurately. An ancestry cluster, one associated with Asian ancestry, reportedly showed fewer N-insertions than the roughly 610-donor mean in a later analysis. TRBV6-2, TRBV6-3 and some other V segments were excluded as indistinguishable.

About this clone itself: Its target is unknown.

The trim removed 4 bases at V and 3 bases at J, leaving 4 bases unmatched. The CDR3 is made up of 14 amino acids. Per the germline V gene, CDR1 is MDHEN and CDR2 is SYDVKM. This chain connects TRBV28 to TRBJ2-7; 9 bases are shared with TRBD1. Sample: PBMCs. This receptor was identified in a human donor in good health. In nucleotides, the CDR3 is TGTGCCAGCAGTTCCCGGGACAGGGTCTACGAGCAGTACTTC. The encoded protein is CASSSRDRVYEQYF. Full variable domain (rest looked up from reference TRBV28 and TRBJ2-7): DVKVTQSSRYLVKRTGEKVFLECVQDMDHENMFWYRQDPGLGLRLIYFSYDVKMKEKGDIPEGYSVSREKKERFSLILESASTNQTSMYLCASSSRDRVYEQYFGPGTRLTVT.